The subject of this entry is one TCR beta chain. The method was immunoSEQ multiplex PCR; TCRdb's version includes in-frame clones alone and lacks a portion of them. This table has tens of thousands of clones, roughly 90% appearing once. This sample is part of a study of T cell changes during pregnancy in multiple sclerosis. V lost 6 bases to trimming and J lost 0 bases, with 12 bases between them. CDR1 is PRHDT, CDR2 FYEKMQ, per germline (reference sequence). The CDR3 totals 15 residues. The source material was CD8+ T cells from peripheral blood mononuclear cells, sampled in the first trimester of pregnancy. This chain uses TRBV13 with TRBJ2-1; D possibly corresponds to TRBD2 (5 bases). The sequence was collected from a female donor in good health, enrolled as a control in a pregnancy study. DNA for the CDR3: TGTGCCAGCAGTCCTACCACTAGCTCCTACAATGAGCAGTTCTTC. As protein: CASSPTTSSYNEQFF.